The rows below give T cell receptor beta chains drawn from one sample of a study of cytomegalovirus exposure and HLA in healthy donors. Clones were sequenced by immunoSEQ multiplex PCR, and TCRdb holds only the in-frame ones, with some missing. The profile covers about 160,000 clones, with over 80% appearing a single time and about 4% taken by the ten largest. Sample: PBMCs. Receptors originate from a man between 50 and 59 years old in good health and CMV-seropositive. Each CDR3 is given with its conserved first and last residue. Clone size, where shown, is once, few, many, or a class for clones that have expanded.

V | size | CDR3
TRBV11-2 | NA | CGWGDYYEQYF
TRBV19 | NA | CASSRSAGRSIQYF
TRBV5-6 | NA | CASSLGTSGGADTQYF
TRBV4-1 | few | CASSQDVVQDEAFF
TRBV18 | NA | CASSTRLRGGLASPLHF
TRBV7-6 | few | CASSPPGGKNEQYF
TRBV12-5 | NA | CASGLVLGARVGNEQFF
TRBV5-1 | NA | CASSLAQNSDTQYF
TRBV6-1 | NA | CASSVDFRWQYF
TRBV4-1 | NA | CASSPGTGRRYGYTF
TRBV21-1 | NA | CASSKLAGGPIRDNEQFF
TRBV19 | NA | CASSYTENTEAFF
TRBV27 | few | CASSLTSGSSYEQYF
TRBV29-1 | NA | CSVGADNEQFF
TRBV30 | NA | CAWRQGSLNTEAFF
TRBV7-8 | NA | CASSSVESRDRGYNQPQHF
TRBV28 | NA | CASSLGGRMNTGELFF
TRBV7-8 | NA | CASSLLQTSRTPTGRYNEQFF